These 30 T cell receptor beta chains were all obtained from the same sample, sequenced in a study of blood T cell repertoires in COVID-19 (dated by TCRdb to about 2020). The protocol used for the library was the immunoSEQ multiplex PCR assay. The table comes from immuneACCESS by way of TCRdb, which keeps in-frame sequences with V and J called. Part of the clones is missing from these tables; in studies checked, under half for an unresolved V gene and the rest for unknown reasons. The sample records around 200,000 clones, 89% of which are singletons. Around 2.3% of the sample rests with the top ten. Sequencing was performed on PBMCs or T cells enriched from blood (not recorded which). The receptors were gathered from a woman aged 35 to 49 with acute COVID-19.

This chain joins TRBV9 and TRBJ2-1, with 10 bases lining up with TRBD2. CDR1 is SGDLS, CDR2 YYNGEE, per germline. Trimming cost V 1 base and J 8 bases; bases outside gene matches: 12. The CDR3 sequence is 17 residues long. CDR3: CASSVSIRTSGRHEQFF. The CDR3 coding sequence is TGTGCCAGCAGCGTAAGTATCCGGACTAGCGGTCGGCATGAGCAGTTCTTC.

This rearrangement joins TRBV5-1 to TRBJ1-1; D not certain. The V gene's germline CDR1 is SGHRS and CDR2 YFSETQ. This CDR3 has 12 residues. Trimming shortened V by 3 bases and J by 4 bases, and 7 bases separated the two germline ends. CDR3 region: CASSSISTEAFF. The CDR3 nucleotides read TGCGCCAGCAGCTCTATTTCCACTGAAGCTTTCTTT.

J is TRBJ2-3 and V is TRBV3-1 (or the pseudogene TRBV3-2), with 13 bases identical to TRBD2. The CDR3 is 15 amino acids. The germline V gene has CDR1 LGHDT and CDR2 YNNKEL (reference sequence). Trimming took 4 bases from V and 4 from J; bases not matched to a gene: 2. The CDR3 bases are TGTGCCAGCAGCCGACTAGCGGGGGGCGCAGATACGCAGTATTTT. This gives the protein CASSRLAGGADTQYF.

The J gene is TRBJ2-5, the V gene TRBV2; 9 bases match TRBD1. The length of the CDR3 is 15 residues. Unmatched junction bases numbered 8, after V lost 4 bases and J lost 5 bases. Germline V gene data show CDR1 as SNHLY and CDR2 as FYNNEI. The CDR3 protein is CASSGTGEGRETQYF. DNA for the CDR3: TGTGCCAGCAGTGGGACAGGGGAGGGGCGGGAGACCCAGTACTTC.

The V call is TRBV27, the J call TRBJ2-5; possible D gene TRBD2, 6 bases. The length of the CDR3 is 17 residues. CDR1 is MNHEY, CDR2 SMNVEV, per germline (reference sequence). V lost 5 bases and J 5 bases, leaving 24 bases between the germline ends. This CDR3 is CASSPVPLAGSGETQYF. The CDR3 DNA reads TGTGCCAGCAGTCCCGTGCCGCTGGCGGGGTCGGGTGAGACCCAGTACTTC.

V and J are TRBV6-5 and TRBJ1-1, with 9 bases lining up with TRBD1. The V gene's germline CDR1 is MNHEY and CDR2 SVGAGI. V lost 6 bases to trimming and J lost 6 bases; unmatched junction nucleotides: 5. CDR3 size: 13 residues. The CDR3 region is CASSRTGVAEAFF. CDR3 bases: TGTGCCAGCAGCAGGACAGGGGTGGCTGAAGCTTTCTTT.

The chain links TRBV28 to TRBJ2-7, with 11 bases aligning to TRBD2. The CDR3 extends over 15 amino acids. The germline V gene has CDR1 MDHEN and CDR2 SYDVKM. V trimming: 5 bases; J trimming: 3 bases; junction bases outside the gene matches: 6. CDR3 coding DNA: TGTGCCAGCAGTCTACCGGGACTAGCGGACTACGAGCAGTACTTC. Its translation is CASSLPGLADYEQYF.

CDR3 sequence (DNA): TGTGCCAGCAGTTTACAGGGGGCGCTCTCCTACGAGCAGTACTTC. It specifies CASSLQGALSYEQYF. The rearrangement joins TRBV27 to TRBJ2-7, with 8 nucleotides matching TRBD1. The CDR3 is made up of 15 amino acids. CDR1 and CDR2 from the germline V gene are MNHEY and SMNVEV (reference sequence). Trimming at V came to 2 bases and at J to 0 bases, leaving 3 bases not matched to a gene.

In its sample, this clone was seen once. The gene calls are TRBV7-2 and TRBJ1-1, with TRBD1 identical over 8 bases. After removal of 3 bases from V and 6 bases from J, the junction contained 6 bases not matched to a gene. The CDR3 runs to 14 residues. In germline, CDR1 is SGHTA, CDR2 FQGNSA. As DNA, the CDR3 is TGTGCCAGCAGCTTGGATTACAGGGGGGCTGAAGCTTTCTTT. This codes for CASSLDYRGAEAFF.

Concerning this clone: The germline gene is not matched at one end of the junction; a read error may be the cause. CDR3 DNA: TGTGCCAGCAGCGAAGACGGGACAGCGAACACTGAAGCTTTCTTT. As protein: CASSEDGTANTEAFF. The chain couples TRBV3-1 (or the pseudogene TRBV3-2) to TRBJ1-1; 7 bases fit TRBD1. This CDR3 is built from 15 residues. Germline V gene data show CDR1 as LGHDT and CDR2 as YNNKEL (reference sequence).

The rearrangement uses TRBV11-2 and TRBJ2-1; 12 bases are shared with TRBD2. Per the germline V gene, CDR1 is SGHAT and CDR2 is FQNNGV. CDR3 length: 14 residues. The ends lost 5 bases at V and 8 bases at J; junction bases unmatched: 4. The DNA of the CDR3 is TGTGCCAGCAGCAGACTAGCGGGAGACCATGAGCAGTTCTTC. As protein: CASSRLAGDHEQFF.

V is TRBV12-5 and J is TRBJ2-7, with TRBD2 matching over 8 bases. V was clipped by 1 base and J by 4 bases; unmatched bases: 9. This CDR3 has 16 residues. Germline-derived CDR1 and CDR2 are LGHNT and FRNRAP. In nucleotides, the CDR3 is TGTGCTAGTGGTTTGGCTATCGGGGGGGGAGGATACGAGCAGTACTTC. Translation gives CASGLAIGGGGYEQYF.

The CDR3 is CASNSGTVAYEQYF. The CDR3 DNA reads TGTGCCAGTAATTCCGGGACAGTTGCCTACGAGCAGTACTTC. The gene calls are TRBV19 and TRBJ2-7; 7 nucleotides align to TRBD1. Trimming removed 7 bases from V and 2 bases from J; junction bases left unmatched: 8. CDR1 and CDR2 from the germline V gene are LNHDA and SQIVND (reference sequence). The length of the CDR3 is 14 residues.

The chain combines TRBV10-3 with TRBJ2-2, with 10 positions matching TRBD1. From germline, CDR1 is ENHRY and CDR2 SYGVKD. CDR3 length: 17 amino acids. Trimming removed 3 bases from V and 4 bases from J; junction bases left unmatched: 8. In nucleotides, the CDR3 is TGTGCCATCAGTGATCAATGGGACAGGGGAGTCACCGGGGAGCTGTTTTTT. Its protein is CAISDQWDRGVTGELFF.

The V and J genes are TRBV4-3 and TRBJ2-1; no clear D. V lost 1 base to trimming and J lost 4 bases, with 5 bases between them. This CDR3 contains 13 residues. Germline V lookup: CDR1 LGHNA, CDR2 YSLEER. The CDR3 spells CASSQARYNEQFF. CDR3 coding DNA: TGCGCCAGCAGCCAAGCCCGGTACAATGAGCAGTTCTTC.

In DNA, the CDR3 is TGTGCCAGAAACCGGGACAGGCCCGCCTACGAGCAGTACTTC. It yields the protein CARNRDRPAYEQYF. V gene TRBV27 combines with J gene TRBJ2-7; 8 nucleotides align to TRBD1. Per the germline V gene, CDR1 is MNHEY and CDR2 is SMNVEV (reference sequence). With V trimmed by 9 bases and J by 2 bases, 9 bases remained unmatched. This CDR3 is 14 amino acids long.

This chain joins TRBV14 and TRBJ2-1; 7 bases line up with TRBD2. The V gene's germline CDR1 is SGHDN and CDR2 FVKESK. V shed 4 bases, J shed 10 bases, and the junction held 19 bases outside the gene matches. The CDR3 contains 17 residues. The CDR3 loop is CASSPAPGGRALREQFF. The CDR3 region has the DNA TGTGCCAGCAGCCCCGCTCCGGGTGGGAGGGCCTTACGGGAGCAGTTCTTC. The full variable domain, in which reference TRBV14 and TRBJ2-1 provide the parts outside the CDR3, is EAGVTQFPSHSVIEKGQTVTLRCDPISGHDNLYWYRRVMGKEIKFLLHFVKESKQDESGMPNNRFLAERTGGTYSTLKVQPAELEDSGVYFCASSPAPGGRALREQFFGPGTRLTVL.

The rearrangement joins TRBV2 to TRBJ2-5, with D maybe TRBD1 (6 bases). This CDR3 contains 14 residues. CDR1 and CDR2 (germline): SNHLY, FYNNEI. Trimming stripped 3 bases from V and 0 bases from J, with 8 bases between. This chain's CDR3 is CASSERGNQETQYF. DNA of the CDR3: TGTGCCAGCAGTGAGAGGGGGAACCAAGAGACCCAGTACTTC.

This chain links TRBV12-3 or TRBV12-4 with TRBJ1-2, with D hard to call. The CDR3 length is 13 residues. The V end was cut by 3 bases, the J end by 4 bases, with 9 bases between. For the CDR3, the DNA is TGTGCCAGCAGTTTGGCGGGAGGCTATGGCTACACCTTC. Protein: CASSLAGGYGYTF.

V gene TRBV25-1 combines with J gene TRBJ1-6, with TRBD1 identical over 8 bases. Trimming cost V 3 bases and J 8 bases; bases outside gene matches: 3. Per germline, CDR1 MGHDK and CDR2 SYGVNS. The length of the CDR3 is 14 residues. The CDR3 coding sequence is TGTGCCAGCAGTGAGACAGGGGCCTATTCACCCCTCCACTTT. It is translated as CASSETGAYSPLHF.

This chain joins TRBV6-4 and TRBJ2-3, with D hard to call. The CDR3 loop spans 15 amino acids. V was clipped by 4 bases and J by 1 base, with 12 bases between them. Germline V gene lookup returns CDR1 MRHNA and CDR2 SNTAGT. DNA of the CDR3: TGTGCCAGCAGTGTTACCGGAGAGGGCACAGATACGCAGTATTTT. Encoded protein: CASSVTGEGTDTQYF.

The genes are TRBV5-6 and TRBJ2-5; D is perhaps TRBD1 (6 bases). The germline V gene has CDR1 SGHDT and CDR2 YYEEEE. The ends were cut back, 3 bases at V and 7 bases at J, with 16 bases in the middle. The CDR3 runs 14 residues. The CDR3 is CASSSPGPRGTQYF. For the CDR3, the DNA is TGTGCCAGCAGCTCCCCGGGACCCAGGGGGACCCAGTACTTC.

J is TRBJ2-2 and V is TRBV13; 9 nucleotides match TRBD2. CDR1 is PRHDT, CDR2 FYEKMQ, per germline (reference sequence). J gave up 6 bases and V 5 bases, and 10 bases lay outside the gene matches. The CDR3 is 16 amino acids. The CDR3 DNA follows: TGTGCCAGCAGCGTAGCGGCGGGAGGGCCGGCCGGGGAGCTGTTTTTT. Translated: CASSVAAGGPAGELFF.

CDR3 sequence reads: CASSPRDREEKLFF. The CDR3 DNA sequence: TGTGCCAGCAGTCCCCGGGACAGGGAGGAAAAACTGTTTTTT. The V call is TRBV6-5, the J call TRBJ1-4, with 9 positions matching TRBD1. In germline, CDR1 is MNHEY, CDR2 SVGAGI. V was clipped by 5 bases and J by 8 bases; unmatched bases: 6. This CDR3 is built from 14 residues.

V usage is TRBV5-1 and J usage is TRBJ2-2; the match to TRBD2 covers 14 bases. The CDR3 has 19 residues. Germline CDR1 SGHRS, CDR2 YFSETQ. V gave up 5 bases and J gave up 1 base; unmatched junction bases: 10. In nucleotides, the CDR3 is TGCGCCAGCAGTTCCTCCGGGACTAGCGGGAGTGGGAACACCGGGGAGCTGTTTTTT. Amino acid sequence: CASSSSGTSGSGNTGELFF.

This rearrangement joins TRBV9 to TRBJ1-5; 12 bases match TRBD1. V shed 3 bases, J shed 3 bases, and the junction held 4 bases outside the gene matches. Germline V CDR1 and CDR2: SGDLS, YYNGEE. There are 16 residues in the CDR3. The chain's CDR3 is CASSAGTGGVNQPQHF. The CDR3 nucleotides read TGTGCCAGCAGCGCCGGGACAGGGGGCGTCAATCAGCCCCAGCATTTT.

The rearrangement uses TRBV5-1 and TRBJ1-2; the match to TRBD1 covers 7 bases. The germline CDR1 and CDR2 sequences are SGHRS and YFSETQ. This CDR3 comprises 14 residues. The V segment lost 4 bases and the J segment 3 bases; nucleotides outside the gene matches: 6. The CDR3 nucleotides are TGCGCCAGCAGCGCAGGGGGTAGGGACTATGGCTACACCTTC. Amino acid sequence: CASSAGGRDYGYTF.

For this clone: The sample holds other DNA sequences that translate to the same CDR3. The V and J genes are TRBV19 and TRBJ1-1; tentative D call: TRBD1 (6 bases). Trimming cost V 2 bases and J 0 bases, with 7 bases left between them. From germline, CDR1 is LNHDA and CDR2 SQIVND (reference sequence). There are 14 residues in the CDR3. The CDR3 sequence is CASSIRGMNTEAFF. CDR3 nucleotide sequence: TGTGCCAGTAGTATAAGGGGGATGAACACTGAAGCTTTCTTT.

The sample holds one count of this clone. The V and J genes are TRBV3-1 (or the pseudogene TRBV3-2) and TRBJ2-7; possible D gene TRBD2, 6 bases. CDR1 is LGHDT, CDR2 YNNKEL, per germline (reference sequence). V was clipped by 0 bases and J by 6 bases, with 21 bases between them. The CDR3 has 17 residues. The CDR3 spells CASSQDTASASPLEQYF. Here the CDR3 DNA reads TGTGCCAGCAGCCAAGATACGGCTAGCGCCAGTCCTCTCGAGCAGTACTTC.

This clone was seen only once. The chain has TRBV3-1 (or the pseudogene TRBV3-2) and TRBJ2-1; 15 bases map to TRBD2. In germline, CDR1 is LGHDT, CDR2 YNNKEL (reference sequence). This CDR3 has 23 amino acids. With 1 base clipped from V and 4 bases from J, the junction kept 20 bases outside the gene matches. CDR3 bases: TGTGCCAGCAGCCAAGGGCTGGTCGTCGCCCGAGGGACTAGCGGGAGGAGATACAATGAGCAGTTCTTC. Protein sequence: CASSQGLVVARGTSGRRYNEQFF.